These 19 T cell receptor beta chains share one sample of origin, sequenced in a study of control samples from healthy donors and cancer patients. Method: immunoSEQ multiplex PCR; TCRdb's copy keeps in-frame clones and lacks some. In the table there are around 140,000 clones, just under 95% of which are singletons. Sequencing used blood. These receptors were obtained from a young man in good health.

The chain links TRBV20-1 to TRBJ1-2; no definite D call. Trimming shortened V by 1 base and J by 10 bases, and 10 bases separated the two germline ends. Germline lookup yields CDR1 DFQATT and CDR2 SNEGSKA (reference sequence). CDR3 size: 11 residues. The CDR3 DNA follows: TGCAGTGCTAGAGGATCGGCAGACTACACCTTC. Its protein is CSARGSADYTF.

The chain uses TRBV5-4 and TRBJ1-1; TRBD1 aligns across 9 bases. The ends lost 4 bases at V and 9 bases at J; junction bases unmatched: 10. Germline values: CDR1 SGHNT, CDR2 YYREEE (reference sequence). The CDR3 has 14 amino acids. In DNA, the CDR3 is TGTGCCAGCAGCCTCCTGGGACAGGGTGGAAAAGCTTTCTTT. It yields the protein CASSLLGQGGKAFF. The full variable domain, with the rest looked up from reference TRBV5-4 and TRBJ1-1, is ETGVTQSPTHLIKTRGQQVTLRCSSQSGHNTVSWYQQALGQGPQFIFQYYREEENGRGNFPPRFSGLQFPNYSSELNVNALELDDSALYLCASSLLGQGGKAFFGQGTRLTVV.

J is TRBJ2-7 and V is TRBV10-1, with 7 positions matching TRBD1. V was pared by 5 bases and J by 5 bases, with 9 bases of the junction left unmatched. The CDR3 totals 14 residues. Germline CDR1 reads WNHNN; CDR2 reads SYGVQD (reference sequence). Written as DNA, the CDR3 is TGCGCCAGCAGTTTGACAGGGATAAAGCACGAGCAGTACTTC. This translates into CASSLTGIKHEQYF.

The chain employs TRBV24-1 and TRBJ2-2, with 7 bases matching TRBD1. Germline CDR1 is KGHDR and CDR2 is SFDVKD. This CDR3 comprises 15 residues. V dropped 5 bases and J dropped 4; count of bases not matched to a gene: 6. CDR3 DNA: TGTGCCACCAGTGCCACAGGGGCCTTCACCGGGGAGCTGTTTTTT. Translation gives CATSATGAFTGELFF.

The chain combines TRBV5-1 with TRBJ1-3; possibly TRBD1 for D (6 bases). The V end was cut by 0 bases, the J end by 4 bases, with 17 bases between. CDR1 SGHRS and CDR2 YFSETQ come from the germline V gene. The CDR3 has 17 residues. The CDR3 nucleotides read TGCGCCAGCAGCTTGGCCCCTACTACAGGGAGAGGAAACACCATATATTTT. It specifies CASSLAPTTGRGNTIYF.

Only one count was recorded for this clone. The chain has TRBV19 and TRBJ2-7; 11 bases fit TRBD1. Looked up from germline, CDR1 is LNHDA and CDR2 is SQIVND (reference sequence). The V and J ends lost 6 bases and 3 bases, in that order; junction bases with no gene match: 7. The length of the CDR3 is 15 residues. Written as DNA, the CDR3 is TGTGCCAGTAGCGCTGGACAGGGGGCCTTCTACGAGCAGTACTTC. Amino acid sequence: CASSAGQGAFYEQYF.

The genes are TRBV2 and TRBJ2-2, with D possibly matching TRBD1 (5 bases). Germline V CDR1 and CDR2: SNHLY, FYNNEI. The CDR3 runs 13 residues. Trimming removed 6 bases from V and 4 bases from J, with 9 bases in between. CDR3 residues: CASRGQPTGELFF. The CDR3 DNA is TGTGCCAGCAGAGGACAACCCACCGGGGAGCTGTTTTTT.

This sequence joins TRBV30 and TRBJ1-4, with D unclear. In germline, CDR1 is GTSNPN, CDR2 SVGIG (reference sequence). Trimming pared 5 bases from V and 8 bases from J, leaving 6 bases between. The CDR3 is 10 amino acids. The CDR3 loop reads CAWGREKLFF. The DNA of the CDR3 is TGTGCCTGGGGAAGGGAAAAACTGTTTTTT.

Here the CDR3 reads CASSYSRGLISYEQYF. The CDR3 DNA reads TGTGCCAGCAGTTACTCGAGGGGACTGATCTCCTACGAGCAGTACTTC. The J gene is TRBJ2-7, the V gene TRBV6-5; a possible D gene is TRBD2 (6 bases). Trimming left V 0 bases short and J 0 bases short, with 12 bases between. The germline CDR1 and CDR2 sequences are MNHEY and SVGAGI. The CDR3 has 16 amino acids.

This chain joins TRBV4-2 and TRBJ1-6; D possibly corresponds to TRBD1 (5 bases). V lost 4 bases and J lost 8, with 12 bases in between. The CDR3 runs 14 residues. Per the germline V gene, CDR1 is LGHNA and CDR2 is YNFKEQ. The CDR3 loop is CASSRGTGHSPLHF. The CDR3, as DNA: TGTGCCAGCAGCCGGGGGACGGGGCATTCACCCCTCCACTTT.

This clone was observed a single time. The chain carries TRBV2 and TRBJ1-2, with a weak D call TRBD1 (5 bases). The CDR3 is 14 residues long. V was clipped by 4 bases and J by 6 bases, with 15 bases between them. Germline CDR1 is SNHLY and CDR2 is FYNNEI. The CDR3 is CASSVSLRDHGYTF. The CDR3, as DNA: TGTGCCAGCAGTGTGAGTTTGAGGGACCATGGCTACACCTTC.

The CDR3 region has the DNA TGCAGCGCCCTCTCGGAGGGCAGTACGAACACTGAAGCTTTCTTT. It specifies CSALSEGSTNTEAFF. V and J are TRBV29-1 and TRBJ1-1; no reliable D call. Germline CDR1 SQVTM, CDR2 ANQGSEA. CDR3 length: 15 amino acids. V was cut by 7 bases and J by 1 base, with 19 bases left in between.

J is TRBJ2-1 and V is TRBV3-1 (or the pseudogene TRBV3-2); 9 bases match TRBD1. Germline V lookup: CDR1 LGHDT, CDR2 YNNKEL (reference sequence). The V gene end was trimmed by 3 bases and the J gene end by 9 bases; junction bases not matched to a gene: 6. This CDR3 has 14 amino acids. CDR3 DNA: TGTGCCAGCAGCCACCGGGACAGGGACGGTGAGCAGTTCTTC. Amino acid sequence: CASSHRDRDGEQFF.

This CDR3 reads CATSQGHEQYF. Here the CDR3 DNA reads TGTGCCACCTCGCAGGGCCACGAGCAGTACTTC. The chain links TRBV19 to TRBJ2-7, with D perhaps TRBD1 (5 bases). The V end lost 10 bases, the J end lost 5 bases, and 12 bases lay between the germline ends. This CDR3 comprises 11 residues. The germline gives CDR1 LNHDA, CDR2 SQIVND (reference sequence).

This clone has a single count. The chain carries TRBV6-5 and TRBJ2-1; no definite D call. CDR3 length: 13 residues. CDR1 MNHEY and CDR2 SVGAGI come from the germline V gene. With 4 bases removed from V and 9 bases from J, the gap between germline ends came to 13 bases. The DNA of the CDR3 is TGTGCCAGCAGTTTCCAAAGTCAAGGTGAGCAGTTCTTC. It encodes CASSFQSQGEQFF.

This sequence joins TRBV5-4 and TRBJ1-2; TRBD1 might be the D (5 bases). From germline, CDR1 is SGHNT and CDR2 YYREEE (reference sequence). Deletions cut 6 bases from V and 2 bases from J, with 17 bases between. The CDR3 has 15 residues. The DNA of the CDR3 is TGTGCCAGCAACCTCGGAGGGGTCCAGAACTATGGCTACACCTTC. This encodes CASNLGGVQNYGYTF.

The V call is TRBV5-1, the J call TRBJ2-1, with 10 bases aligning to TRBD2. Germline values: CDR1 SGHRS, CDR2 YFSETQ. The V and J ends lost 3 bases and 4 bases, in that order; junction bases with no gene match: 4. The CDR3 spans 15 residues. CDR3 region: CASSSPSGGYNEQFF. CDR3 DNA: TGCGCCAGCAGCTCTCCTAGCGGGGGATACAATGAGCAGTTCTTC. The full variable domain, completed using reference TRBV5-1 and TRBJ2-1, is KAGVTQTPRYLIKTRGQQVTLSCSPISGHRSVSWYQQTPGQGLQFLFEYFSETQRNKGNFPGRFSGRQFSNSRSEMNVSTLELGDSALYLCASSSPSGGYNEQFFGPGTRLTVL.

The chain employs TRBV2 and TRBJ2-5; 7 bases line up with TRBD1. The CDR3 loop spans 13 amino acids. The V and J ends lost 6 bases and 7 bases, in that order; junction bases with no gene match: 8. Germline CDR1 and CDR2: SNHLY and FYNNEI. The chain's CDR3 is CASSPGQAGTQYF. CDR3 nucleotide sequence: TGTGCCAGCAGCCCCGGACAGGCCGGGACCCAGTACTTC. Using reference TRBV2 and TRBJ2-5 for the parts outside the CDR3, the full variable domain is EPEVTQTPSHQVTQMGQEVILRCVPISNHLYFYWYRQILGQKVEFLVSFYNNEISEKSEIFDDQFSVERPDGSNFTLKIRSTKLEDSAMYFCASSPGQAGTQYFGPGTRLLVL.

The chain carries TRBV7-9 and TRBJ2-1, with 8 bases aligning to TRBD2. The CDR3 is made up of 15 amino acids. Trimming at V came to 8 bases and at J to 2 bases, leaving 8 bases not matched to a gene. Looked up from germline, CDR1 is SEHNR and CDR2 is FQNEAQ (reference sequence). The CDR3 DNA reads as TGTGCCAGCCAAATTAGCGGGACCACCTACAATGAGCAGTTCTTC. Its translation is CASQISGTTYNEQFF. The full variable domain, with the rest looked up from reference TRBV7-9 and TRBJ2-1, is DTGVSQNPRHKITKRGQNVTFRCDPISEHNRLYWYRQTLGQGPEFLTYFQNEAQLEKSRLLSDRFSAERPKGSFSTLEIQRTEQGDSAMYLCASQISGTTYNEQFFGPGTRLTVL.